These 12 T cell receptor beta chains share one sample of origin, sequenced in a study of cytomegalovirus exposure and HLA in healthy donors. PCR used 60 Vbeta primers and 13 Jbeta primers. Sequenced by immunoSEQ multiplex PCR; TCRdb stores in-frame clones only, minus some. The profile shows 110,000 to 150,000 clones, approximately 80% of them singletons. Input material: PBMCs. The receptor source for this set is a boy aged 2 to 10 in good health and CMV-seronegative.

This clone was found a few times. CDR3 bases: TGTGCCAGCAGACCGACTAGCGGGAGTCACGAGCAGTACTTC. This translates into CASRPTSGSHEQYF. The chain recombines TRBV5-4 with TRBJ2-7; 12 bases align to TRBD2. The CDR3 loop spans 14 amino acids. Trimming cost V 5 bases and J 5 bases; bases outside gene matches: 5. Germline CDR1 reads SGHNT; CDR2 reads YYREEE (reference sequence).

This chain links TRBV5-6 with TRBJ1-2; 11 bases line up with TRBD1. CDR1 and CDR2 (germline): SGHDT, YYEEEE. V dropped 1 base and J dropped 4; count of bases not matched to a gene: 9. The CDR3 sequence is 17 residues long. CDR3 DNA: TGTGCCAGCAGCTTGTGGCTAGGGACAGGGGGTACCTATGGCTACACCTTC. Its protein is CASSLWLGTGGTYGYTF.

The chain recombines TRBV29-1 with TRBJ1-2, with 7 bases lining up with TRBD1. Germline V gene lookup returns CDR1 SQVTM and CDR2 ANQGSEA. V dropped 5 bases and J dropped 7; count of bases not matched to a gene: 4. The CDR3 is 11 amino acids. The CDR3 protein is CSVRGGTGYTF. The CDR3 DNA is TGCAGCGTTCGAGGGGGCACTGGCTACACCTTC.

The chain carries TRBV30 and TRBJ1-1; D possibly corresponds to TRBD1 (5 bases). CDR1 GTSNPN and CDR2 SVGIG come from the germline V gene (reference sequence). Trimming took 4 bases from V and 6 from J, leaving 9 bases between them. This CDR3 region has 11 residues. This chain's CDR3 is CAWTGRSEAFF. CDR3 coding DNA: TGTGCCTGGACAGGGCGCTCTGAAGCTTTCTTT. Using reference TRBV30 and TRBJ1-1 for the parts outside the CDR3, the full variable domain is SQTIHQWPATLVQPVGSPLSLECTVEGTSNPNLYWYRQAAGRGLQLLFYSVGIGQISSEVPQNLSASRPQDRQFILSSKKLLLSDSGFYLCAWTGRSEAFFGQGTRLTVV.

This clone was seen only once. CDR3 DNA: TGTGCCAGCAGTTTAGGCGGGAATGGAGAGACCCAGTACTTC. Translation: CASSLGGNGETQYF. The chain recombines TRBV27 with TRBJ2-5; possibly TRBD2 for D (6 bases). V was clipped by 2 bases and J by 4 bases, with 11 bases between them. The CDR3 sequence is 14 residues long. Germline V gives CDR1 MNHEY, CDR2 SMNVEV (reference sequence).

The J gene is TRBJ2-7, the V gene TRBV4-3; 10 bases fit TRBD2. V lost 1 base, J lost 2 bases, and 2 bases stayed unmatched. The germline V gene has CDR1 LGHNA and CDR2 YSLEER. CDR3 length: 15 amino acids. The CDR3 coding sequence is TGCGCCAGCAGCCAAGTCAGCGGGGGGGCCTACGAGCAGTACTTC. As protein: CASSQVSGGAYEQYF.

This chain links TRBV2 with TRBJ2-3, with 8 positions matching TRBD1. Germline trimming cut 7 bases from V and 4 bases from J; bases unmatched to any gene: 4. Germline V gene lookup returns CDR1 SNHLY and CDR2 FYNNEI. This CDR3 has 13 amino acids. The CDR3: CASKKQGADTQYF. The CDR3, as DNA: TGTGCCAGCAAAAAACAGGGGGCAGATACGCAGTATTTT.

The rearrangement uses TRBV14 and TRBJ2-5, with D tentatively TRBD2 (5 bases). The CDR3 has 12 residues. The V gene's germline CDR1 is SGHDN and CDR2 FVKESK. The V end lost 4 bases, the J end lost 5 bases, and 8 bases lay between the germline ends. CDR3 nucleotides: TGTGCCAGCAGCCGGGGAGTGGAGACCCAGTACTTC. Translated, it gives CASSRGVETQYF.

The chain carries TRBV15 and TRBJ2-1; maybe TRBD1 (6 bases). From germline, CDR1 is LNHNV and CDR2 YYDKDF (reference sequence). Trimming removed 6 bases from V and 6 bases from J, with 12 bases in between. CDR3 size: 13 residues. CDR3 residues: CATSPDRFNEQFF. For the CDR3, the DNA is TGTGCCACCAGTCCTGACAGGTTCAATGAGCAGTTCTTC.

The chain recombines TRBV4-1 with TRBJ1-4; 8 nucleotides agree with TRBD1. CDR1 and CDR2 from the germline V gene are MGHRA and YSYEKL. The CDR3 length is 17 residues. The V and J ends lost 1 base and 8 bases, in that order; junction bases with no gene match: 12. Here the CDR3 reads CASSQGGPGQEREKLFF. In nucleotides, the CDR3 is TGCGCCAGCAGCCAAGGTGGCCCGGGACAGGAAAGAGAAAAACTGTTTTTT.

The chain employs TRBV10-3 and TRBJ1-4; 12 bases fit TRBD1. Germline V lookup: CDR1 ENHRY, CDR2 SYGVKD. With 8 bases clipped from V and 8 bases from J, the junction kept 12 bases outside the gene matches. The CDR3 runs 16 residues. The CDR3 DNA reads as TGTGCCATCGGAAACTCCGGGACAGGGGGCCTCGAAAAACTGTTTTTT. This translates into CAIGNSGTGGLEKLFF.

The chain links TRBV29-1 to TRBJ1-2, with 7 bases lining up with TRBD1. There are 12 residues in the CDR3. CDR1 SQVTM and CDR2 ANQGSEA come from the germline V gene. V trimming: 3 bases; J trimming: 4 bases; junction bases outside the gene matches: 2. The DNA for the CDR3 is TGCAGCGTTGAGGACAGGAGCTATGGCTACACCTTC. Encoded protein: CSVEDRSYGYTF.